Following are 20 T cell receptor beta chains from one sample sequenced in a study of graft-versus-host responses after intestinal transplantation. The antigens these receptors bind are not known. The table came from immunoSEQ multiplex PCR; TCRdb's copy has only in-frame clones and leaves some out. The data show about 81,000 clones, 75% to 95% seen once. This specimen was unstimulated CD4+ T cells sorted from spleen or lymph node cells, taken before transplant. The source of these receptors is a human donor who was the organ donor for an intestinal transplant.

V gene TRBV6-1 combines with J gene TRBJ2-5; TRBD1 is a possible D gene (6 bases). The DNA end favors TRBJ2-7, so the J call may be wrong. The CDR3 covers 17 residues. Germline CDR1 and CDR2: MNHNS and SASEGT. As DNA, the CDR3 is TGTGCCAGCAGTGAAGTAGTGGGGGCTCGGCCCTCCTACGAGCAGTACTTC. The encoded protein is CASSEVVGARPSYEQYF.

This sequence joins TRBV29-1 and TRBJ2-7, with D possibly matching TRBD1 (6 bases). V was cut by 5 bases and J by 5 bases, with 19 bases left in between. The CDR3 is made up of 14 amino acids. Germline CDR1 reads SQVTM; CDR2 reads ANQGSEA. The CDR3 sequence is CSVSGTRGLDEQYF. The CDR3 DNA reads as TGCAGCGTTTCCGGGACAAGGGGCTTAGACGAGCAGTACTTC.

The chain uses TRBV6-6 and TRBJ2-2; 8 bases agree with TRBD1. Germline V gene sequence: CDR1 MNHNY, CDR2 SVGAGI (reference sequence). The CDR3 extends over 14 amino acids. V trimming: 5 bases; J trimming: 4 bases; junction bases outside the gene matches: 3. The CDR3 DNA reads as TGTGCCAGCAGTCCAGGGGGCCGCACCGGGGAGCTGTTTTTT. Translating gives CASSPGGRTGELFF.

The chain combines TRBV7-2 with TRBJ2-7; TRBD2 aligns across 12 bases. The CDR3 length is 14 residues. The junction had 1 base not matched to a gene; V was cut back by 4 bases and J by 3 bases. Germline values: CDR1 SGHTA, CDR2 FQGNSA. The CDR3 spells CASSSGLAGYEQYF. The CDR3 DNA follows: TGTGCCAGCAGCTCGGGACTAGCGGGCTACGAGCAGTACTTC.

Here the CDR3 reads CAWSRDRGYGNTIYF. In nucleotides, the CDR3 is TGTGCCTGGTCGAGGGACAGGGGATATGGAAACACCATATATTTT. This chain uses TRBV30 with TRBJ1-3; TRBD1 agrees at 10 bases. The germline gives CDR1 GTSNPN, CDR2 SVGIG (reference sequence). The CDR3 extends over 15 amino acids. J gave up 3 bases and V 5 bases, and 7 bases lay outside the gene matches.

The CDR3 spells CASSLRAGGPLQETQYF. The CDR3 nucleotides read TGTGCCAGCAGCTTGAGGGCTGGGGGCCCCCTCCAAGAGACCCAGTACTTC. The chain links TRBV7-6 to TRBJ2-5; D possibly corresponds to TRBD1 (6 bases). Germline V gives CDR1 SGHVS, CDR2 FNYEAQ. V was trimmed by 3 bases and J by 1 base, leaving 18 bases between them. The CDR3 runs 17 residues.

The V and J genes are TRBV4-1 and TRBJ1-5; D is ambiguous. V lost 1 base to trimming and J lost 2 bases, with 12 bases between them. CDR1 and CDR2 from the germline V gene are MGHRA and YSYEKL. This CDR3 is 16 amino acids long. The CDR3 here is CASSQGPVLGNQPQHF. The DNA of the CDR3 is TGCGCCAGCAGCCAAGGTCCAGTATTGGGCAATCAGCCCCAGCATTTT.

The chain combines TRBV7-9 with TRBJ1-6; the match to TRBD1 covers 10 bases. After removal of 5 bases from V and 10 bases from J, the junction contained 8 bases not matched to a gene. The V gene's germline CDR1 is SEHNR and CDR2 FQNEAQ (reference sequence). This CDR3 spans 15 amino acids. The CDR3: CASSDRDRGKSPLHF. The CDR3 DNA reads TGTGCCAGCAGCGACCGGGACAGGGGCAAGTCACCCCTCCACTTT.

The chain uses TRBV5-1 and TRBJ2-3; 9 nucleotides line up with TRBD2. Per the germline V gene, CDR1 is SGHRS and CDR2 is YFSETQ. J gave up 2 bases and V 0 bases, and 10 bases lay outside the gene matches. This CDR3 has 18 amino acids. The CDR3, as DNA: TGCGCCAGCAGCTTGGGGCTAGCGGGGACCACCTACACAGATACGCAGTATTTT. It encodes CASSLGLAGTTYTDTQYF.

This clone has only a few counts. The genes are TRBV2 and TRBJ1-3; unclear D gene. V was trimmed by 8 bases and J by 4 bases, leaving 9 bases between them. Per the germline V gene, CDR1 is SNHLY and CDR2 is FYNNEI. The CDR3 runs to 12 residues. The DNA for the CDR3 is TGTGCCAGCGCCTGGAGCGGAAACACCATATATTTT. Amino acids: CASAWSGNTIYF.

The rearrangement links TRBV15 to TRBJ2-1; tentatively, D is TRBD2 (6 bases). This CDR3 spans 13 amino acids. Looked up from germline, CDR1 is LNHNV and CDR2 is YYDKDF (reference sequence). V was shortened by 0 bases and J by 12 bases, with 12 bases between the two germline ends. CDR3 protein: CATSREGGKRQFF. As DNA, the CDR3 is TGTGCCACCAGCAGAGAAGGCGGGAAAAGGCAGTTCTTC.

The V and J genes are TRBV2 and TRBJ2-7; 14 positions match TRBD2. J gave up 4 bases and V 6 bases, and 5 bases lay outside the gene matches. This CDR3 spans 15 amino acids. Per the germline V gene, CDR1 is SNHLY and CDR2 is FYNNEI. CDR3 bases: TGTGCCAGCAGCAGACTAGCGGGGGGGCCATACGAGCAGTACTTC. Translating gives CASSRLAGGPYEQYF.

The rearrangement links TRBV2 to TRBJ1-5; a possible D gene is TRBD1 (5 bases). Germline CDR1 and CDR2: SNHLY and FYNNEI. V was pared by 6 bases and J by 6 bases, with 12 bases between. The CDR3 is 13 amino acids. The chain's CDR3 is CASRDSWGQPQHF. The DNA for the CDR3 is TGTGCCAGCAGAGACAGTTGGGGTCAGCCCCAGCATTTT.

The CDR3 region is CASSFSGVPSPLHF. The CDR3, as DNA: TGTGCCAGCAGTTTTTCAGGGGTGCCTTCACCCCTCCACTTT. The chain links TRBV28 to TRBJ1-6; D perhaps matches TRBD1 (6 bases). The CDR3 runs 14 residues. Germline V gene sequence: CDR1 MDHEN, CDR2 SYDVKM. The V and J ends lost 3 bases and 9 bases respectively, with 12 bases between them.

The V gene is TRBV6-6, the J gene TRBJ1-2; the D gene is possibly TRBD1 (6 bases). The CDR3 has 13 amino acids. Germline V CDR1 and CDR2: MNHNY, SVGAGI (reference sequence). The V end lost 7 bases, the J end lost 8 bases, and 17 bases lay between the germline ends. CDR3 nucleotides: TGTGCCAGCACCACACCACAGGGTCAGGGCTACACCTTC. Encoded protein: CASTTPQGQGYTF.

CDR3 in DNA: TGTGCCAGCAGCTCCATTATTAGAAAGACCCAGTACTTC. Its protein product is CASSSIIRKTQYF. The chain uses TRBV11-2 and TRBJ2-5; D is unresolved. Trimming removed 4 bases at V and 6 bases at J, with 12 bases between. Germline loops: CDR1 SGHAT, CDR2 FQNNGV. The CDR3 contains 13 residues. Based on the CDR3 plus reference TRBV11-2 and TRBJ2-5, the full variable domain is EAGVAQSPRYKIIEKRQSVAFWCNPISGHATLYWYQQILGQGPKLLIQFQNNGVVDDSQLPKDRFSAERLKGVDSTLKIQPAKLEDSAVYLCASSSIIRKTQYFGPGTRLLVL.

The J gene is TRBJ2-7, the V gene TRBV10-3, with D possibly matching TRBD1 (5 bases). The V gene lost 0 bases and the J gene lost 6 bases, with 12 bases spanning the gap. The germline V gene has CDR1 ENHRY and CDR2 SYGVKD. This CDR3 spans 14 amino acids. CDR3 sequence: CAISESILQGEQYF. CDR3 DNA: TGTGCCATCAGTGAGTCGATTTTGCAGGGCGAGCAGTACTTC.

The V and J genes are TRBV5-4 and TRBJ2-7, with TRBD2 matching over 12 bases. CDR1 is SGHNT, CDR2 YYREEE, per germline (reference sequence). The CDR3 is 15 residues long. V trimming: 3 bases; J trimming: 7 bases; junction bases outside the gene matches: 8. CDR3 residues: CASSSGLAGSWEQYF. The CDR3 DNA sequence: TGTGCCAGCAGCTCCGGACTAGCGGGAAGTTGGGAGCAGTACTTC.

This chain connects TRBV6-1 to TRBJ2-7, with a possible D match to TRBD2 (6 bases). The germline V gene encodes CDR1 MNHNS and CDR2 SASEGT. CDR3 length: 15 residues. The ends were cut back, 6 bases at V and 0 bases at J, with 15 bases in the middle. This CDR3 reads CASRVISGLSYEQYF. CDR3 coding DNA: TGTGCCAGCAGAGTGATCTCGGGACTCTCCTACGAGCAGTACTTC.

This clone showed up just once. CDR3 in DNA: TGTGCCAGCAGCCTCAGGGCTAATCAGCCCCAGCATTTT. Its protein product is CASSLRANQPQHF. This rearrangement joins TRBV7-6 to TRBJ1-5, with a possible D match to TRBD1 (5 bases). In germline, CDR1 is SGHVS, CDR2 FNYEAQ. V lost 5 bases and J 4 bases, leaving 9 bases between the germline ends. The CDR3 covers 13 residues.